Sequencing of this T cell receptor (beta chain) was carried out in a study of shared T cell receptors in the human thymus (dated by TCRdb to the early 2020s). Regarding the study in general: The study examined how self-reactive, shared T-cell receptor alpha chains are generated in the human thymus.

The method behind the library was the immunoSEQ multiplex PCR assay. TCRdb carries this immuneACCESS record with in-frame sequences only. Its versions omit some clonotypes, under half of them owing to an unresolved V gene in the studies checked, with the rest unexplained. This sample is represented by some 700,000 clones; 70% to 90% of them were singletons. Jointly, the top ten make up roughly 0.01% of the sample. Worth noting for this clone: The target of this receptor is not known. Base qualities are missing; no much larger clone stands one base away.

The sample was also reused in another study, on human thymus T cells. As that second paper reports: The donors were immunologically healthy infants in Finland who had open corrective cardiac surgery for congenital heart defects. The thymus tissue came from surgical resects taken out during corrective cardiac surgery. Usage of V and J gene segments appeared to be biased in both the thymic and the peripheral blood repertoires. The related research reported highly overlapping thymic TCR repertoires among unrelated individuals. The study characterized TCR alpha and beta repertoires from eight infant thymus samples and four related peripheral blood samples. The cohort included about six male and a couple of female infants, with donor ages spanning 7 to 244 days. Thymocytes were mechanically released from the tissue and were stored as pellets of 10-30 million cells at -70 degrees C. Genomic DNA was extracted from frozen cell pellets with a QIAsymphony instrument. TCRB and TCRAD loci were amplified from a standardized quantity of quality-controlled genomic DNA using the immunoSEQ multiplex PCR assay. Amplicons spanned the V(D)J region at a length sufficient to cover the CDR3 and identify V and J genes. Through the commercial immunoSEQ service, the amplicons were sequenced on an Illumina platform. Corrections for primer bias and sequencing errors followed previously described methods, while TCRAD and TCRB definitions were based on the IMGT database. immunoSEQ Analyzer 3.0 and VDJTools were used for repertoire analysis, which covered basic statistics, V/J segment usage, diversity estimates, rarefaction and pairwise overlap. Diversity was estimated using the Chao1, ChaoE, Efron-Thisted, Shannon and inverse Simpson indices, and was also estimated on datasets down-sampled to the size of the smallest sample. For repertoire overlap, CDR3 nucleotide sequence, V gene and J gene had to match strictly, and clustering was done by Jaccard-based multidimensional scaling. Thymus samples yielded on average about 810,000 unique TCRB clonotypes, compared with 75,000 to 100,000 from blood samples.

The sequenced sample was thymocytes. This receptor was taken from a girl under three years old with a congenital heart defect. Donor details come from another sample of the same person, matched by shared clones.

The DNA sequence is given as TGTGCCAGCAGCTTAGCGGGGCTCCTCACAGATACGCAGTATTTT. It specifies CASSLAGLLTDTQYF. The sequence joins TRBV7-2 to TRBJ2-3; matching of 5 bases hints at TRBD1 as the D gene. V lost 0 bases and J lost 2 bases; the stretch between them is 9 bases long. The germline V gene yields SGHTA for CDR1 and FQGNSA for CDR2. Inclusive of the bounding cysteine and phenylalanine, the CDR3 is 15 residues long. CDR3 DNA only is kept here, 45 bases in frame from base 1.